One and the same sample provided the 25 T cell receptor beta chains below, sequenced in a study of blood T cell repertoires in COVID-19 (dated by TCRdb to the early 2020s). The library was made by the immunoSEQ multiplex PCR assay. This is the immuneACCESS table as TCRdb keeps it, with only in-frame sequences that have V and J called. A part of the clones is gone; compared with another copy, unresolved V genes explain less than half, and the rest is unexplained. This sample is represented by approximately 190,000 clones; around 79% of them were singletons. Jointly, the top ten make up 17% of the sample. The sample comprised peripheral blood. Every receptor here comes from a man between 60 and 75 years old with active or convalescent COVID-19.

This clone appeared a few times. This chain connects TRBV7-2 to TRBJ2-2, with 7 bases identical to TRBD1. Germline CDR1 is SGHTA and CDR2 is FQGNSA. The CDR3 extends over 15 amino acids. The J segment lost 7 bases and the V segment lost 8 bases, leaving 13 bases of the junction unmatched. CDR3 sequence (DNA): TGTGCCAGCCGTCGAGGGGGCGCCGGAAACGGGGAGCTGTTTTTT. It is translated as CASRRGGAGNGELFF.

This chain links TRBV2 with TRBJ2-1; TRBD2 aligns across 14 bases. V dropped 3 bases and J dropped 5; count of bases not matched to a gene: 6. The CDR3 runs 17 residues. CDR1 and CDR2 from the germline V gene are SNHLY and FYNNEI. The CDR3 region has the DNA TGTGCCAGCAGTGATGAGGGACTAGCGGGAGCTGACAATGAGCAGTTCTTC. Protein sequence: CASSDEGLAGADNEQFF.

The rearrangement joins TRBV5-1 to TRBJ2-3, with D perhaps TRBD2 (6 bases). This CDR3 comprises 15 residues. Looked up from germline, CDR1 is SGHRS and CDR2 is YFSETQ. With 5 bases removed from V and 3 bases from J, the gap between germline ends came to 16 bases. CDR3 in amino acids: CASREGGFGTDTQYF. The CDR3 DNA reads as TGCGCCAGCAGGGAGGGTGGTTTTGGGACAGATACGCAGTATTTT.

The CDR3 DNA reads as TGTGCCAGCAGTGTGTTGAGCGGGAGGGCGAATGAGCAGTTCTTC. As protein: CASSVLSGRANEQFF. The chain recombines TRBV2 with TRBJ2-1, with 10 bases that match TRBD2. This CDR3 comprises 15 residues. The V and J ends lost 4 bases and 7 bases, in that order; junction bases with no gene match: 7. The V gene's germline CDR1 is SNHLY and CDR2 FYNNEI.

The V and J genes are TRBV19 and TRBJ2-7, with 8 bases that match TRBD2. Germline assignment: CDR1 LNHDA and CDR2 SQIVND (reference sequence). The CDR3 loop spans 13 amino acids. Unmatched junction bases numbered 9, after V lost 6 bases and J lost 8 bases. CDR3 loop: CASSPPGGAKQYF. The CDR3 coding sequence is TGTGCCAGTAGCCCCCCGGGGGGGGCTAAGCAGTACTTC.

J is TRBJ2-5 and V is TRBV11-3; perhaps TRBD1 as D (6 bases). V was shortened by 1 base and J by 4 bases, with 10 bases between the two germline ends. This CDR3 is built from 14 residues. In germline, CDR1 is SGHNT, CDR2 YENEEA. The CDR3 protein is CASSLGTGTETQYF. CDR3 bases: TGTGCCAGCAGCTTAGGAACAGGGACAGAGACCCAGTACTTC.

This clone has a single count. The chain couples TRBV21-1 to TRBJ2-1; the DNA was not compared with TRBD1, the D call given in the table. TRBV21-1 has pseudogene status. This CDR3 is built from 16 residues. The CDR3: CASSKVYFEGDNEQFF. CDR3 DNA sequence: TGTGCCAGCAGCAAAGTTTACTTCGAGGGGGACAATGAGCAGTTCTTC.

The chain links TRBV5-1 to TRBJ2-2, with 8 bases aligning to TRBD2. This CDR3 is 17 amino acids long. Trimming at V came to 4 bases and at J to 0 bases, leaving 8 bases not matched to a gene. From germline, CDR1 is SGHRS and CDR2 YFSETQ. CDR3 DNA sequence: TGCGCCAGCAGCCTAAAATATAGCGGGACGAACACCGGGGAGCTGTTTTTT. Translating gives CASSLKYSGTNTGELFF.

This clone was seen a single time. The chain joins TRBV10-3 to TRBJ2-7; 7 nucleotides align to TRBD1. Germline-derived CDR1 and CDR2 are ENHRY and SYGVKD. The V and J ends lost 4 bases and 10 bases, in that order; junction bases with no gene match: 7. This CDR3 comprises 12 residues. The CDR3 sequence is CAISAPDRDQYF. CDR3 bases: TGTGCCATCAGTGCCCCCGACAGGGATCAGTACTTC.

The chain has TRBV7-9 and TRBJ1-1; 9 nucleotides line up with TRBD1. The germline CDR1 and CDR2 sequences are SEHNR and FQNEAQ (reference sequence). This CDR3 is 14 amino acids long. V gave up 5 bases and J gave up 7 bases; unmatched junction bases: 8. The CDR3 spells CASSPQTGGVEAFF. The CDR3 DNA sequence: TGTGCCAGCAGCCCTCAGACAGGGGGGGTTGAAGCTTTCTTT.

This clone has more than one count but fewer than ten. This chain joins TRBV5-1 and TRBJ1-2, with D possibly matching TRBD1 (6 bases). From germline, CDR1 is SGHRS and CDR2 YFSETQ. The CDR3 extends over 14 amino acids. Between the trimmed V and J ends, which lost 7 bases and 0 bases, there was a span of 13 bases. The DNA for the CDR3 is TGCGCCAGCGGAGAAACAGGGACTAACTATGGCTACACCTTC. Its protein is CASGETGTNYGYTF.

The table lists this clone with a few counts. The chain links TRBV6-2 or TRBV6-3 to TRBJ2-5, with D tentatively TRBD1 (5 bases). CDR1 MNHEY and CDR2 SVGEGT come from the germline V gene. The length of the CDR3 is 16 residues. V was cut by 2 bases and J by 3 bases, with 16 bases left in between. CDR3 DNA: TGTGCCAGCAGTTACGTGGCAGGGCGATACGAAGAGACCCAGTACTTC. It codes for CASSYVAGRYEETQYF.

This sequence joins TRBV19 and TRBJ1-6; 10 bases agree with TRBD1. Germline-derived CDR1 and CDR2 are LNHDA and SQIVND (reference sequence). The CDR3 is 13 residues long. The trim removed 6 bases at V and 8 bases at J, leaving 1 base unmatched. The CDR3 loop is CASSGTGDSPLHF. CDR3 DNA: TGTGCCAGTAGCGGGACAGGGGATTCACCCCTCCACTTT. The full variable domain, with the rest looked up from reference TRBV19 and TRBJ1-6, is DGGITQSPKYLFRKEGQNVTLSCEQNLNHDAMYWYRQDPGQGLRLIYYSQIVNDFQKGDIAEGYSVSREKKESFPLTVTSAQKNPTAFYLCASSGTGDSPLHFGNGTRLTVT.

In the case of this clone: Mismatch with germline at one junction end may stem from a read error. The rearrangement uses TRBV28 and TRBJ1-1; D ambiguous. CDR3 length equals 11 residues. Germline V gene sequence: CDR1 MDHEN, CDR2 SYDVKM. The chain's CDR3 is CAGRLLTEAFF. In nucleotides, the CDR3 is TGTGCCGGCAGACTACTCACTGAAGCTTTCTTT.

The J gene is TRBJ2-7, the V gene TRBV6-2 or TRBV6-3; 11 bases line up with TRBD1. CDR1 is MNHEY, CDR2 SVGEGT, per germline. The CDR3 sequence is 14 residues long. J gave up 3 bases and V 2 bases, and 0 bases lay outside the gene matches. CDR3 nucleotide sequence: TGTGCCAGCAGTTACGGGACAGGGGGCTACGAGCAGTACTTC. This codes for CASSYGTGGYEQYF.

The rearrangement uses TRBV4-2 and TRBJ2-4, with TRBD1 matching 9 bases. The CDR3 runs 14 residues. The trim removed 4 bases at V and 4 bases at J, leaving 2 bases unmatched. Germline values: CDR1 LGHNA, CDR2 YNFKEQ. In DNA, the CDR3 is TGTGCCAGCAGCCTCGACAGGGGGAAAAACATTCAGTACTTC. It specifies CASSLDRGKNIQYF.

This rearrangement joins TRBV10-3 to TRBJ2-1, with D tentatively TRBD2 (6 bases). The germline CDR1 and CDR2 sequences are ENHRY and SYGVKD. The CDR3 consists of 18 residues. V lost 2 bases and J 5 bases, leaving 22 bases between the germline ends. The CDR3 DNA reads TGTGCCATCAGTGAGCCCCCCGGGCGTGGGGGGTTCAACAATGAGCAGTTCTTC. Translated: CAISEPPGRGGFNNEQFF.

This chain joins TRBV7-2 and TRBJ1-1; TRBD1 aligns across 7 bases. The CDR3 runs 16 residues. Germline V CDR1 and CDR2: SGHTA, FQGNSA. The V gene end was trimmed by 1 base and the J gene end by 3 bases; junction bases not matched to a gene: 8. The CDR3 DNA follows: TGTGCCAGCAGCTTAGTGGGTGACAGGGTGCACACTGAAGCTTTCTTT. Translation gives CASSLVGDRVHTEAFF.

J is TRBJ2-1 and V is TRBV3-1 (or the pseudogene TRBV3-2), with 7 positions matching TRBD1. This CDR3 has 12 residues. Trimming took 2 bases from V and 14 from J; bases not matched to a gene: 6. Germline assignment: CDR1 LGHDT and CDR2 YNNKEL (reference sequence). Here the CDR3 DNA reads TGTGCCAGCAGCCAATCCGGAACAGGGGAGTTCTTC. It yields the protein CASSQSGTGEFF.

The rearrangement links TRBV4-1 to TRBJ2-3; 14 bases match TRBD2. This CDR3 spans 17 amino acids. Germline CDR1 reads MGHRA; CDR2 reads YSYEKL. The ends lost 1 base at V and 5 bases at J; junction bases unmatched: 5. The CDR3 nucleotides read TGCGCCAGCAGCCAAGCCCCGGGACTAGCGGGAGTAGATACGCAGTATTTT. Translated: CASSQAPGLAGVDTQYF.

J is TRBJ2-1 and V is TRBV2; the match to TRBD2 covers 11 bases. The germline V gene encodes CDR1 SNHLY and CDR2 FYNNEI. The CDR3 length is 16 residues. With 6 bases clipped from V and 10 bases from J, the junction kept 14 bases outside the gene matches. The CDR3 protein is CASRGTSGRTLIEQFF. CDR3 sequence (DNA): TGTGCCAGCAGGGGGACTAGCGGTAGAACCTTAATAGAGCAGTTCTTC. The full variable domain, with the rest looked up from reference TRBV2 and TRBJ2-1, is EPEVTQTPSHQVTQMGQEVILRCVPISNHLYFYWYRQILGQKVEFLVSFYNNEISEKSEIFDDQFSVERPDGSNFTLKIRSTKLEDSAMYFCASRGTSGRTLIEQFFGPGTRLTVL.

The rearrangement uses TRBV14 and TRBJ2-3; no definite D call. In germline, CDR1 is SGHDN, CDR2 FVKESK. The V end lost 6 bases, the J end lost 7 bases, and 8 bases lay between the germline ends. CDR3 size: 11 residues. The CDR3 is CASSNSYTQYF. CDR3 bases: TGTGCCAGCAGTAACAGCTATACGCAGTATTTT.

The table lists this clone with a count of one. The CDR3 protein is CASSLVRGQGFAEQYF. The CDR3 region has the DNA TGTGCCAGCAGCTTGGTTCGAGGACAGGGTTTCGCCGAGCAGTACTTC. The chain employs TRBV5-6 and TRBJ2-7, with 8 positions matching TRBD1. Looked up from germline, CDR1 is SGHDT and CDR2 is YYEEEE. The CDR3 loop spans 16 amino acids. Trimming at V came to 0 bases and at J to 6 bases, leaving 11 bases not matched to a gene.

This clone has a single count. J is TRBJ2-2 and V is TRBV14, with 9 bases aligning to TRBD1. CDR3 length equals 21 residues. The J segment lost 5 bases and the V segment lost 3 bases, leaving 22 bases of the junction unmatched. Looked up from germline, CDR1 is SGHDN and CDR2 is FVKESK. The CDR3 loop is CASSQTWDRDHRLLRTGELFF. DNA for the CDR3: TGTGCCAGCAGCCAGACCTGGGACAGGGATCATAGACTGCTCAGGACCGGGGAGCTGTTTTTT.

This chain joins TRBV5-1 and TRBJ2-3; TRBD2 aligns across 7 bases. V lost 0 bases, J lost 4 bases, and 8 bases stayed unmatched. The CDR3 has 16 amino acids. Germline V gene lookup returns CDR1 SGHRS and CDR2 YFSETQ. CDR3 sequence reads: CASSLDGGGRADTQYF. CDR3 coding DNA: TGCGCCAGCAGCTTGGATGGCGGGGGAAGGGCAGATACGCAGTATTTT.